The present TCR beta chain was sequenced within a study of lymphopenia after photon versus proton radiotherapy. Notes on the study in general: Survival link was tested only in deceased patients; proton benefit remains a possibility.

As for this clone: Its antigen is as yet unknown.

The repertoire was sequenced with immunoSEQ multiplex PCR; TCRdb's copy has only in-frame clones and lacks some. The data hold roughly 150,000 clones, with roughly nine tenths observed a single time. The specimen comprised peripheral blood, sampled from a patient treated with photon-based radiotherapy. The source of this sequence is a man between 45 and 60 years old with gastric cancer.

The DNA for the CDR3 is TGTGCCAGCAGTCCCGACGGAATAACCTACGAGCAGTACTTC. Its translation: CASSPDGITYEQYF. This rearrangement joins TRBV6-6 to TRBJ2-7; D is ambiguous. In germline, CDR1 is MNHNY, CDR2 SVGAGI (reference sequence). The ends were cut back, 5 bases at V and 2 bases at J, with 13 bases in the middle. The CDR3 totals 14 residues.